This TCR beta chain was captured in a study of OX40 agonist ivuxolimab in advanced cancers. Study context: Ivuxolimab doses were 0.01, 0.1, 0.3, 1.5, 3 or 10 mg/kg every 2 weeks. Eligibility admitted prior anti-PD-1, anti-PD-L1 or anti-CTLA-4 therapy; about 42% had some. Study outcomes and limitations: Some of the lowest clonal expansion was seen in partial responders at 0.1-3.0 mg/kg.

Method: immunoSEQ multiplex PCR; TCRdb's copy keeps in-frame clones and lacks some. This sample has 50,000 to 60,000 clones, with 91% found just once. After removal of 6 bases from V and 8 bases from J, the junction contained 6 bases not matched to a gene. The CDR3 sequence is 11 residues long. Germline V lookup: CDR1 DFQATT, CDR2 SNEGSKA (reference sequence). About this clone itself: Its antigen is as yet unknown.

Here the sequenced sample was CD4+ or CD8+ T cells sorted from blood, taken in a trial of the OX40 agonist ivuxolimab. The chain employs TRBV20-1 and TRBJ1-2; 7 bases map to TRBD1. This TCR derives from an adult with an advanced solid tumor such as melanoma, head and neck, liver or kidney cancer. CDR3 loop: CSAEGDSGYTF. The CDR3 DNA sequence: TGCAGTGCAGAGGGGGACAGCGGCTACACCTTC.